These 4 T cell receptor beta chains were all obtained from the same sample, sequenced in a study of T cells after posttransplantation cyclophosphamide listed by TCRdb under 2016. Taken with the paper, the label for treatment or condition translates to: high-dose cyclophosphamide on days +3 and +4 as single-agent GVHD prophylaxis. PTCy patients received busulfan and fludarabine conditioning, a related or unrelated marrow graft, and cyclophosphamide on days +3 and +4. Library creation used the immunoSEQ multiplex PCR assay. This immuneACCESS table, as held by TCRdb, lists in-frame sequences with V and J called but not all clones. Of the missing ones, under half trace to an unresolved V gene in checked studies; the others have no known cause. In this sample the table shows under 20,000 clones, 74% of which occur a single time. The top ten hold around 25% of the sample. The specimen was PBMCs, collected after an allogeneic stem cell transplant with post-transplant cyclophosphamide. The receptor source for this set is a male patient in his thirties who received an allogeneic stem cell transplant from a related donor, was CMV-positive, and had acute GVHD only. After a transplant, some T cells may have been passed on by the graft donor.

This clone was seen more than once but under ten times. This chain joins TRBV7-2 and TRBJ2-1, with a tentative D call TRBD2 (7 bases). The CDR3 runs to 14 residues. Germline V lookup: CDR1 SGHTA, CDR2 FQGNSA. V gave up 1 base and J gave up 5 bases, with 9 bases separating them. CDR3 DNA: TGTGCCAGCAGCTTAGAGGGGGGGAACAATGAGCAGTTCTTC. It yields the protein CASSLEGGNNEQFF.

Written as DNA, the CDR3 is TGTGCCATCAGTCCCCGCGGGCGGAGCACCGGGGAGCTGTTTTTT. It translates to CAISPRGRSTGELFF. The chain couples TRBV10-3 to TRBJ2-2; perhaps TRBD2 as D (5 bases). The V and J ends lost 5 bases and 4 bases respectively, with 14 bases between them. CDR1 is ENHRY and CDR2 is SYGVKD in the germline V gene. CDR3 size: 15 residues.

This clone was seen once. The chain couples TRBV5-1 to TRBJ2-5; TRBD1 matches 8 bases. J gave up 1 base and V 4 bases, and 9 bases lay outside the gene matches. In germline, CDR1 is SGHRS, CDR2 YFSETQ. The CDR3 runs to 16 residues. The DNA of the CDR3 is TGCGCCAGCAGCATCGGGACAGGCCGACCCCAAGAGACCCAGTACTTC. Its translation is CASSIGTGRPQETQYF.

A word on this clone: The same CDR3 is also encoded by other DNA sequences in this sample. The chain carries TRBV19 and TRBJ1-6; possibly TRBD1 for D (6 bases). The CDR3 has 16 amino acids. V was shortened by 5 bases and J by 0 bases, with 11 bases between the two germline ends. Looked up from germline, CDR1 is LNHDA and CDR2 is SQIVND (reference sequence). The CDR3 nucleotides read TGTGCCAGTAGTTCCAGGGGCTTCTCCTATAATTCACCCCTCCACTTT. Translated, it gives CASSSRGFSYNSPLHF.